These T cell receptor beta chains were read from a single sample in a study of blood T cell repertoires in COVID-19. Only in-frame clones appear in the TCRdb table, and some are missing; sequencing was by immunoSEQ multiplex PCR. The sample carries fewer than 200,000 clones, roughly nine tenths recorded once. Material: peripheral blood. These receptors were obtained from a man aged 18 to 29 who had recovered from COVID-19. The CDR3 runs from the conserved cysteine through the conserved F or W. The D gene is left open where the match is weak. Clone size appears in some rows only: once, few, many, or a class for an expanded clone.

TRBJ2-3 - TRBD2 TRBV27 TGTGCCAGCAGTGGCACTAGCGGCGGCACAGATACGCAGTATTTT CASSGTSGGTDTQYF
TRBJ1-1 - TRBD1 TRBV5-4 TGTGCCAGCAGCCTTCGAACAAGACAGGGGTCTGAAGCTTTCTTT CASSLRTRQGSEAFF
TRBJ1-5 - - TRBV19 TGTGCCAGTAGTGTGATGACTCACAATCAGCCCCAGCATTTT CASSVMTHNQPQHF
TRBJ2-3 - TRBD2 TRBV11-2 TGTGCCAGCATCCGGACTAGCGGGAGTTTCGATACGCAGTATTTT CASIRTSGSFDTQYF
TRBJ2-5 once TRBD2 TRBV9 TGTGCCAGCAGCGTAGGGGCCGGACTAGCGGGAGTAGGTGAGACCCAGTACTTC CASSVGAGLAGVGETQYF
TRBJ2-7 - TRBD2 TRBV29-1 TGCAGCGCCTGGACTAGCGGGGCCTACGAGCAGTACTTC CSAWTSGAYEQYF
TRBJ2-7 few TRBD2 TRBV29-1 TGCAGCGTGCAATTAGCGGGAGGGAACTACGAGCAGTACTTC CSVQLAGGNYEQYF
TRBJ1-2 - - TRBV28 TGTGCCAGCAGCCTAGGGGTAGACTATGGCTACACCTTC CASSLGVDYGYTF
TRBJ1-1 - - TRBV6-1 TGTGCCAGCAGTGAAGGGCAGGGGAGGGCGAACACTGAAGCTTTCTTT CASSEGQGRANTEAFF
TRBJ2-6 - TRBD1 TRBV6-2/TRBV6-3 TGTGCCAGCAGTTACTCCGCTACAGGGGCTGGGGCCAACGTCCTGACTTTC CASSYSATGAGANVLTF
TRBJ2-1 - - TRBV9 TGTGCCAGCAGCCCTAGTACGAAGCGGCCCTACAATGAGCAGTTCTTC CASSPSTKRPYNEQFF
TRBJ1-1 - TRBD1 TRBV5-4 TGTGCCAGCAGCACCGGGACAGGCGCTGAAGCTTTCTTT CASSTGTGAEAFF
TRBJ2-6 - - TRBV28 TGTGCCAGCAGCCAGGTTACTGGGGCCAACGTCCTGACTTTC CASSQVTGANVLTF
TRBJ1-2 - - TRBV4-3 TGCGCCAGCAGCCAAGATCGCGGGGACGGAAGGCCCTATGGCTACACCTTC CASSQDRGDGRPYGYTF
TRBJ1-3 - - TRBV7-2 TGTGCCAGCAGCAAGCTAGGGGCGTCGGGCGTCGCCTCTGGAAACACCATATATTTT CASSKLGASGVASGNTIYF